Below are 8 T cell receptor beta chains sequenced from a single sample in a study of graft-versus-host responses after intestinal transplantation. Only in-frame clones appear in the TCRdb table, and some are missing; sequencing was by immunoSEQ multiplex PCR. The sample holds over 70,000 clones, around 90% seen once. Antigens of these TCRs are unknown. Source: unstimulated CD8+ T cells sorted from spleen or lymph node cells, taken before transplant. These TCRs come from a human donor who was the organ donor for an intestinal transplant.

The V and J genes are TRBV6-6 and TRBJ1-1; D call uncertain. The germline V gene has CDR1 MNHNY and CDR2 SVGAGI (reference sequence). This CDR3 has 15 residues. Trimming removed 6 bases from V and 9 bases from J, with 23 bases in between. The CDR3: CASSPVGHTANKAFF. CDR3 nucleotide sequence: TGTGCCAGCAGCCCAGTTGGGCACACCGCTAACAAAGCTTTCTTT.

The V call is TRBV5-4, the J call TRBJ1-1, with a possible D match to TRBD1 (5 bases). Germline V gives CDR1 SGHNT, CDR2 YYREEE (reference sequence). CDR3 size: 13 residues. Trimming stripped 7 bases from V and 0 bases from J, with 10 bases between. The CDR3: CASRPGLNTEAFF. The CDR3 bases are TGTGCCAGCCGGCCAGGGTTGAACACTGAAGCTTTCTTT.

This CDR3 reads CASSHAGTSIYEQFF. Here the CDR3 DNA reads TGCGCCAGCAGCCACGCCGGGACTAGCATATACGAGCAGTTCTTC. The chain uses TRBV4-3 and TRBJ2-1; the match to TRBD2 covers 9 bases. V trimming: 3 bases; J trimming: 10 bases; junction bases outside the gene matches: 10. CDR1 and CDR2 (germline): LGHNA, YSLEER. CDR3 size: 15 residues.

This clone was found once. The chain employs TRBV7-9 and TRBJ2-5; D remains ambiguous. CDR3 length: 16 amino acids. V was shortened by 2 bases and J by 5 bases, with 18 bases between the two germline ends. Germline V gene sequence: CDR1 SEHNR, CDR2 FQNEAQ (reference sequence). The CDR3, as DNA: TGTGCCAGCAGCTTACATTCTGAGACTCTGAGGGAGACCCAGTACTTC. Translated: CASSLHSETLRETQYF.

V usage is TRBV2 and J usage is TRBJ1-1; D is uncertain. Deletions cut 3 bases from V and 5 bases from J, with 7 bases between. This CDR3 comprises 12 residues. Looked up from germline, CDR1 is SNHLY and CDR2 is FYNNEI. The CDR3: CASSDRGTEAFF. In DNA form, the CDR3 reads TGTGCCAGCAGTGATCGGGGAACTGAAGCTTTCTTT.

The V call is TRBV12-5, the J call TRBJ1-1, with a tentative D call TRBD1 (5 bases). Germline V CDR1 and CDR2: LGHNT, FRNRAP. Trimming removed 5 bases at V and 4 bases at J, with 11 bases between. CDR3 length: 13 residues. CDR3 DNA: TGTGCTAGTGGTCCAGGGATGGGCACTGAAGCTTTCTTT. Its translation: CASGPGMGTEAFF.

The chain joins TRBV19 to TRBJ1-5; weak D call: TRBD1 (5 bases). This CDR3 has 13 residues. The ends were cut back, 7 bases at V and 6 bases at J, with 13 bases in the middle. From germline, CDR1 is LNHDA and CDR2 SQIVND (reference sequence). DNA of the CDR3: TGTGCCAGTATCGGGGGATACGCTCAGCCCCAGCATTTT. Protein: CASIGGYAQPQHF.

The CDR3 bases are TGTGCCAGCAGCGTAGGAGTCCGTGGAGGGAACTATGGCTACACCTTC. It encodes CASSVGVRGGNYGYTF. The rearrangement joins TRBV9 to TRBJ1-2; D unresolved. CDR1 and CDR2 from the germline V gene are SGDLS and YYNGEE. V was clipped by 0 bases and J by 2 bases, with 14 bases between them. The CDR3 is 16 residues long.